Listed below are T cell receptor beta chains from one sample, sequenced in a study of cytotoxic CD8 clonotypes in ibrutinib-treated CLL. Produced via immunoSEQ multiplex PCR; TCRdb's table is partial and in-frame only. Here the sample spans about 310,000 clones, roughly 80% being singletons. Sample: PBMCs, taken before ibrutinib treatment. The receptors here all came from a human donor with chronic lymphocytic leukemia. Both conserved end residues are part of each CDR3. Each record gives: J gene, V gene, CDR3 protein.

>TRBJ1-4|TRBV2
CASSESHPAANEKLFF
>TRBJ2-1|TRBV6-5
CASSNEQFF
>TRBJ2-2|TRBV6-4
CASSDSNNGELFF
>TRBJ1-4|TRBV5-6
CASSLEAGQEKLFF
>TRBJ1-2|TRBV29-1
CSGGGQLDGYTF
>TRBJ2-1|TRBV7-3
CASSLTLAAYNEQFF
>TRBJ2-7|TRBV20-1
CSAMVVEQYF
>TRBJ1-4|TRBV4-2
CASSQATGYGMTNEKLFF
>TRBJ2-5|TRBV27
CASSFSATGFRETQYF
>TRBJ1-3|TRBV7-9
CASNPRGGGNTIYF
>TRBJ2-5|TRBV5-1
CASRPGGKQETQYF
>TRBJ2-7|TRBV11-2
CASSLSGMSYEQYF
>TRBJ1-2|TRBV29-1
CSAVTTGIMPYGYTF
>TRBJ2-7|TRBV11-2
CASSFGYHEQYF
>TRBJ2-1|TRBV18
CASSRIPQGDLDEQFF
>TRBJ2-7|TRBV18
CASSPGSLNEQYF
>TRBJ1-1|TRBV5-6
CASSMDRNTEAFF